This T cell receptor beta chain comes out of a study of shared clonotypes between healthy human individuals. Study-level results: Limitation of the genetic and exposure-history diversity represented came from the few donors. Compared with memory subsets, naive subsets generally had larger estimated richness. Some clonotypes were shared by all four sorted-subset donors, while others were not shared. The non-shared ones had lower generation probabilities than the shared ones.

Losses at the gene ends were 1 base for V and 5 bases for J; bases not matched to a gene: 4. The CDR3 consists of 16 residues. Germline values: CDR1 SGHNT, CDR2 YENEEA. The method was immunoSEQ multiplex PCR; TCRdb's version includes in-frame clones alone and lacks a portion of them. The data show about 2.4 million clones, 90% to 95% seen once. Notes on this clone: What it binds is unknown.

The V and J genes are TRBV11-3 and TRBJ2-1; 11 bases map to TRBD2. The clonotype comes from a man younger than 35 in good health. Sequenced sample: naive CD4+ T cells sorted from blood. Subset denoted: CD45RA+ positively selected. The CDR3 sequence is CASSLGGLAADNEQFF. As DNA, the CDR3 is TGTGCCAGCAGCTTAGGGGGACTAGCGGCCGACAATGAGCAGTTCTTC.